This T cell receptor (beta chain) is drawn from a study of T cell responses to AZD1222 COVID-19 vaccine. Study-level findings and limits: White British ancestry dominated among donors, who included more females, and clonal diversity was possibly underestimated. Sampling that yielded the repertoires occurred only after the peak T cell response.

Per germline, CDR1 ENHRY and CDR2 SYGVKD. With 4 bases clipped from V and 0 bases from J, the junction kept 5 bases outside the gene matches. This CDR3 has 17 residues. Assay: immunoSEQ multiplex PCR; the TCRdb copy retains only in-frame clones and omits some. The table includes tens of thousands of clones, approximately 88% detected once. Regarding this clone: Its target is unknown.

This chain connects TRBV10-3 to TRBJ2-6; the match to TRBD1 covers 8 bases. This receptor was obtained from an adult who received the AZD1222 COVID-19 vaccine. This sample comprised peripheral blood, obtained 28 days after the second AZD1222 dose. Here the CDR3 DNA reads TGTGCCATCAGTGGGACGGGACAGGACTCTGGGGCCAACGTCCTGACTTTC. Translating gives CAISGTGQDSGANVLTF.